These T cell receptor beta chains were read from a single sample in a study of cytomegalovirus exposure and HLA in healthy donors. The table came from immunoSEQ multiplex PCR; TCRdb's copy has only in-frame clones and leaves some out. The sample lists roughly 56,000 clones, roughly nine tenths seen once, with about 15% in the top ten. The material sequenced was PBMCs. The origin of the receptors is a woman between 18 and 30 years old in good health and CMV-seronegative. The conserved cysteine and the conserved F or W are not part of the CDR3 here.

>TRBJ1-2|TRBV7-2
ASSHPTGGDYGYT
>TRBJ1-3|TRBV7-9
ASVSGGNTIY
>TRBJ2-2|TRBV19
ASLLSGANTGELF
>TRBJ1-1|TRBV19
ASQQGPTEAF
>TRBJ1-4|TRBV14
ASSQGTSMAEKLF
>TRBJ1-4|TRBV6-1
ASSEIQGREKLF
>TRBJ1-5|TRBV5-6
ASSSGQGARQPQH
>TRBJ1-1|TRBV5-1
ASSLWTGGAAEAF
>TRBJ1-2|TRBV30
AWSAGGYGYT
>TRBJ2-2|TRBV18
ASSRDRAIGELF
>TRBJ2-1|TRBV5-1
ASSLDNGGWYNEQF
>TRBJ2-1|TRBV29-1
SVGRLAGANEQF
>TRBJ2-1|TRBV4-1
ASSPPSGYNEQF
>TRBJ2-6|TRBV28
ASSHAYLTQSRANVLT
>TRBJ2-1|TRBV27
ASSFARSNEQF
>TRBJ2-7|TRBV19
ASSGPGQFYEQY
>TRBJ2-1|TRBV9
ASSVYPGGPSSYNEQF
>TRBJ2-3|TRBV7-3
ASSRGTSGSTDTQY
>TRBJ1-2|TRBV30
AWSVGHGYT
>TRBJ2-7|TRBV7-9
ASSPRQGYEQY
>TRBJ2-7|TRBV14
ASSQDGEDRGNVKQY
>TRBJ2-5|TRBV15
ATSPSHFPETQY
>TRBJ2-1|TRBV27
ASSPTEQPYNEQF
>TRBJ1-1|TRBV5-4
ASRLGQMNTEAF
>TRBJ1-5|TRBV19
ASSIDESLRGSNQPQH